The subject of this entry is one TCR beta chain. Antigen unknown. The sample comes from a study of T cell responses to AZD1222 COVID-19 vaccine. Study observations and caveats: The repertoires were collected only after the peak T cell response. Seropositive AZD1222 recipients at baseline numbered only 6 or 7. Clonal diversity was possibly underestimated, and white British individuals and females predominated among donors.

TCRdb's table, derived via immunoSEQ multiplex PCR, lists solely in-frame clones and lacks some. Of approximately 200,000 clones listed, about 94% are singletons. Germline CDR1 SEHNR, CDR2 FQNEAQ (reference sequence). The CDR3 has 14 residues. Trimming removed 1 base at V and 3 bases at J, with 7 bases between. The TCR was taken from an adult who received the MenACWY meningococcal vaccine as a control. Material: peripheral blood, obtained 28 days after the second dose of the MenACWY control vaccine. The V and J genes are TRBV7-9 and TRBJ1-3; D is uncertain. The CDR3 here is CASSLVGSGNTIYF. The CDR3 coding sequence is TGTGCCAGCAGCTTAGTAGGGAGTGGAAACACCATATATTTT.